This passage covers 24 T cell receptor beta chains from one sample sequenced in a study of Graves' ophthalmopathy and Graves' hyperthyroidism. Amplified material comprised TCR beta CDR3 regions derived from RNA transcripts. HTBI primers were used in a first-round RT-PCR, which preceded a second-round multiplex PCR. TCRdb recomputed calls from the multiplex PCR reads with MiXCR, one row per CDR3 protein. The profile shows about 700,000 distinct CDR3 sequences, about 38% of them singletons. The sequenced sample consisted of peripheral blood. These receptors came from an adult man with Graves' ophthalmopathy.

This clonotype has only a few counts. The chain joins TRBV6-5 to TRBJ1-2; D gene ambiguous. Per the germline V gene, CDR1 is MNHEY and CDR2 is SVGAGI. Trimming cost V 4 bases and J 0 bases, with 15 bases left between them. The CDR3 runs 16 residues. The CDR3 protein is CASSSRAEGSNYGYTF. CDR3 nucleotides: TGTGCCAGCAGTTCTAGGGCGGAGGGATCTAACTATGGCTACACCTTC.

This clonotype occurred many times. The chain combines TRBV2 with TRBJ1-6; no clear D gene. The V end was cut by 9 bases, the J end by 9 bases, with 18 bases between. Germline lookup yields CDR1 SNHLY and CDR2 FYNNEI. CDR3 length: 14 amino acids. The CDR3 DNA follows: TGTGCCAGTTTCGGAGGCAGCAATCCTTCACCCCTCCACTTT. It translates to CASFGGSNPSPLHF.

This clonotype appeared once. The rearrangement uses TRBV2 and TRBJ1-1, with a tentative D call TRBD1 (6 bases). CDR3 length equals 15 residues. The germline CDR1 and CDR2 sequences are SNHLY and FYNNEI. With 2 bases removed from V and 5 bases from J, the gap between germline ends came to 15 bases. CDR3 protein: CASSERQQGSTEAFF. The CDR3 DNA reads TGTGCCAGCAGTGAAAGACAACAGGGATCTACTGAAGCTTTCTTT.

The V gene is TRBV20-1, the J gene TRBJ2-7; D possibly matches TRBD1 or TRBD2 (5 bases each). The V gene lost 5 bases and the J gene lost 4 bases, with 18 bases spanning the gap. Germline loops: CDR1 DFQATT, CDR2 SNEGSKA (reference sequence). The CDR3 spans 14 residues. The CDR3 loop reads CSALGRSSWYEQYF. Written as DNA, the CDR3 is TGCAGTGCTCTGGGACGGTCTAGCTGGTACGAGCAGTACTTC.

This clonotype was detected many times. V and J are TRBV15 and TRBJ2-2; D is undetermined. The CDR3 totals 14 residues. The V gene's germline CDR1 is LNHNV and CDR2 YYDKDF (reference sequence). Trimming took 0 bases from V and 3 from J, leaving 5 bases between them. The CDR3, as DNA: TGTGCCACCAGCAGAGATGGGGACACCGGGGAGCTGTTTTTT. Protein product: CATSRDGDTGELFF. The variable domain in full, with the rest retrieved from reference TRBV15 and TRBJ2-2, is DAMVIQNPRYQVTQFGKPVTLSCSQTLNHNVMYWYQQKSSQAPKLLFHYYDKDFNNEADTPDNFQSRRPNTSFCFLDIRSPGLGDTAMYLCATSRDGDTGELFFGEGSRLTVL.

The chain carries TRBV6-6 and TRBJ2-2, with D tentatively TRBD1 (6 bases). The CDR3 length is 13 residues. CDR1 and CDR2 (germline): MNHNY, SVGAGI (reference sequence). Trimming took 6 bases from V and 6 from J, leaving 11 bases between them. CDR3 in DNA: TGTGCCAGCAGACCACAGGGTCCCGGGGAGCTGTTTTTT. This encodes CASRPQGPGELFF.

This clonotype occurred many times. V and J are TRBV7-2 and TRBJ2-2, with D perhaps TRBD1 (6 bases). Germline CDR1 SGHTA, CDR2 FQGNSA. This CDR3 spans 15 amino acids. V was pared by 3 bases and J by 4 bases, with 12 bases between. The CDR3 DNA follows: TGTGCCAGCAGCTTCGGACAGACGAGCACCGGGGAGCTGTTTTTT. Its translation is CASSFGQTSTGELFF. Looking up the rest from reference TRBV7-2 and TRBJ2-2 gives the full variable domain: GAGVSQSPSNKVTEKGKDVELRCDPISGHTALYWYRQSLGQGLEFLIYFQGNSAPDKSGLPSDRFSAERTGGSVSTLTIQRTQQEDSAVYLCASSFGQTSTGELFFGEGSRLTVL.

This clonotype was observed at least ten times. The V gene is TRBV7-9, the J gene TRBJ2-5; D may match TRBD1 or TRBD2 (5 bases each). V was trimmed by 3 bases and J by 2 bases, leaving 13 bases between them. The CDR3 runs 15 residues. Germline loops: CDR1 SEHNR, CDR2 FQNEAQ (reference sequence). The CDR3 loop is CASSLPGPAQETQYF. In DNA, the CDR3 is TGTGCCAGCAGCTTGCCGGGACCGGCGCAAGAGACCCAGTACTTC. The full variable domain, rest sourced from reference TRBV7-9 and TRBJ2-5, is DTGVSQNPRHKITKRGQNVTFRCDPISEHNRLYWYRQTLGQGPEFLTYFQNEAQLEKSRLLSDRFSAERPKGSFSTLEIQRTEQGDSAMYLCASSLPGPAQETQYFGPGTRLLVL.

This chain uses TRBV5-1 with TRBJ2-5; D possibly corresponds to TRBD2 (6 bases). The CDR3 spans 15 residues. Germline-derived CDR1 and CDR2 are SGHRS and YFSETQ. Trimming took 0 bases from V and 1 from J, leaving 10 bases between them. CDR3 sequence (DNA): TGCGCCAGCAGCTTGGCCGGGGGAGCCCAAGAGACCCAGTACTTC. Encoded protein: CASSLAGGAQETQYF. The entire variable domain, with the rest obtained from reference TRBV5-1 and TRBJ2-5, is as follows: KAGVTQTPRYLIKTRGQQVTLSCSPISGHRSVSWYQQTPGQGLQFLFEYFSETQRNKGNFPGRFSGRQFSNSRSEMNVSTLELGDSALYLCASSLAGGAQETQYFGPGTRLLVL.

This clonotype was found a few times. V usage is TRBV7-2 and J usage is TRBJ1-1; perhaps TRBD1 as D (5 bases). Trimming took off 6 bases at V and 3 bases at J, with 11 bases between the two ends. Germline V lookup: CDR1 SGHTA, CDR2 FQGNSA. CDR3 length equals 13 residues. CDR3 DNA sequence: TGTGCCAGCAGGGGACTCCGAGACACTGAAGCTTTCTTT. As protein: CASRGLRDTEAFF.

V and J are TRBV29-1 and TRBJ2-7; D unresolved. This CDR3 is 13 amino acids long. Trimming shortened V by 8 bases and J by 4 bases, and 18 bases separated the two germline ends. CDR1 and CDR2 from the germline V gene are SQVTM and ANQGSEA. CDR3 region: CSQDSGRLYEQYF. Here the CDR3 DNA reads TGCAGCCAAGATTCGGGCAGGCTGTACGAGCAGTACTTC.

The V and J genes are TRBV7-3 and TRBJ1-3; D not certain. From germline, CDR1 is SGHTA and CDR2 FQGTGA. V was trimmed by 9 bases and J by 0 bases, leaving 9 bases between them. The CDR3 totals 13 residues. CDR3 in amino acids: CASTRSSGNTIYF. The CDR3 DNA sequence: TGTGCCAGTACCAGGAGCTCTGGAAACACCATATATTTT.

This clonotype was detected ten times or more. The J gene is TRBJ2-7, the V gene TRBV7-9; 8 bases map to TRBD2. The V gene end was trimmed by 3 bases and the J gene end by 2 bases; junction bases not matched to a gene: 9. The CDR3 is made up of 16 amino acids. Germline CDR1 and CDR2: SEHNR and FQNEAQ (reference sequence). CDR3 in DNA: TGTGCCAGCAGCTTCCCCCGAGCGGGGGAGCCCTACGAGCAGTACTTC. Amino acids: CASSFPRAGEPYEQYF.

The chain has TRBV7-8 and TRBJ2-2, with a tentative D call TRBD2 (6 bases). The germline V and J ends were trimmed by 3 bases and 4 bases, with 15 bases remaining between them. The germline gives CDR1 SGHVS, CDR2 FQNEAQ. The CDR3 extends over 16 amino acids. The CDR3 loop is CASSFPPGLITGELFF. CDR3 nucleotide sequence: TGTGCCAGCAGCTTTCCACCGGGACTCATCACCGGGGAGCTGTTTTTT. The variable domain in full, completed from reference TRBV7-8 and TRBJ2-2, reads GAGVSQSPRYKVAKRGQDVALRCDPISGHVSLFWYQQALGQGPEFLTYFQNEAQLDKSGLPSDRFFAERPEGSVSTLKIQRTQQEDSAVYLCASSFPPGLITGELFFGEGSRLTVL.

The chain couples TRBV15 to TRBJ1-2; D is uncertain. The CDR3 consists of 14 residues. V shed 1 base and J shed 6 bases, with 12 bases lying between them. Per the germline V gene, CDR1 is LNHNV and CDR2 is YYDKDF (reference sequence). Here the CDR3 reads CATSRGGRGDGYTF. The CDR3, as DNA: TGTGCCACCAGCAGAGGGGGTCGGGGTGATGGCTACACCTTC.

This clonotype has a count of ten or more. The chain recombines TRBV6-5 with TRBJ1-5; D is unclear. There are 15 residues in the CDR3. V was pared by 0 bases and J by 0 bases, with 6 bases between. Germline CDR1 reads MNHEY; CDR2 reads SVGAGI. In DNA form, the CDR3 reads TGTGCCAGCAGTTACTCGTCAGATAGCAATCAGCCCCAGCATTTT. As protein: CASSYSSDSNQPQHF.

The chain couples TRBV12-3 or TRBV12-4 to TRBJ1-2, with no clear D. This CDR3 is 13 amino acids long. With 0 bases removed from V and 8 bases from J, the gap between germline ends came to 10 bases. This CDR3 reads CASSLARGGGYTF. The CDR3 DNA reads TGTGCCAGCAGTTTAGCCCGGGGTGGGGGCTACACCTTC.

Worth noting for this clonotype: A read error may be the cause here, since a much bigger clone is one base away. The V gene is TRBV2, the J gene TRBJ1-2; no firm D call. The CDR3 runs to 12 residues. Germline V gene sequence: CDR1 SNHLY, CDR2 FYNNEI. V lost 8 bases and J 10 bases, leaving 17 bases between the germline ends. The CDR3 region is CASGRVRENYTF. Here the CDR3 DNA reads TGTGCCAGCGGTAGGGTCCGTGAAAACTACACCTTC.

In this sample, this clonotype turned up a few times. The chain joins TRBV6-6 to TRBJ1-3; the D gene is possibly TRBD1 (6 bases). The CDR3 runs to 15 residues. V gave up 6 bases and J gave up 2 bases, with 14 bases separating them. Germline assignment: CDR1 MNHNY and CDR2 SVGAGI (reference sequence). The CDR3, as DNA: TGTGCCAGCAGATCCGCCGGACAGACTGGAAACACCATATATTTT. Translated: CASRSAGQTGNTIYF.

The count of this clonotype is one. The chain is built from TRBV20-1 and TRBJ1-2; tentative D call: TRBD1 (5 bases). Trimming took off 5 bases at V and 4 bases at J, with 17 bases between the two ends. The CDR3 is 14 amino acids. Per germline, CDR1 DFQATT and CDR2 SNEGSKA (reference sequence). CDR3 loop: CSAGAGAPTYGYTF. In nucleotides, the CDR3 is TGCAGTGCTGGGGCCGGGGCCCCTACCTATGGCTACACCTTC.

The V and J genes are TRBV19 and TRBJ2-1; D possibly corresponds to TRBD1 (6 bases). There are 13 residues in the CDR3. V was clipped by 3 bases and J by 4 bases, with 7 bases between them. Germline V lookup: CDR1 LNHDA, CDR2 SQIVND (reference sequence). The CDR3 bases are TGTGCCAGTAGTATGAGGGGGTACAATGAGCAGTTCTTC. This encodes CASSMRGYNEQFF.

The chain recombines TRBV9 with TRBJ2-1, with TRBD1 matching over 7 bases. The CDR3 is made up of 14 amino acids. The germline V gene has CDR1 SGDLS and CDR2 YYNGEE. The ends lost 3 bases at V and 5 bases at J; junction bases unmatched: 5. The CDR3 protein is CASSEGDRDNEQFF. CDR3 DNA sequence: TGTGCCAGCAGCGAGGGGGACAGAGACAATGAGCAGTTCTTC.

The chain recombines TRBV4-1 with TRBJ1-1; 9 positions match TRBD1. The CDR3 contains 15 residues. CDR1 is MGHRA, CDR2 YSYEKL, per germline. The V and J ends lost 3 bases and 6 bases, in that order; junction bases with no gene match: 8. The CDR3 reads CASSHGTGGAAEAFF. In DNA, the CDR3 is TGCGCCAGCAGCCACGGTACAGGGGGCGCGGCTGAAGCTTTCTTT.

The sample holds one count of this clonotype. The chain couples TRBV7-9 to TRBJ2-5; D remains ambiguous. The V and J ends lost 6 bases and 7 bases respectively, with 21 bases between them. The CDR3 contains 15 residues. Germline V gene lookup returns CDR1 SEHNR and CDR2 FQNEAQ (reference sequence). The CDR3 sequence: CASSSRTDLEGTQYF. Here the CDR3 DNA reads TGTGCCAGCAGTTCCCGGACGGACCTTGAAGGGACCCAGTACTTC.